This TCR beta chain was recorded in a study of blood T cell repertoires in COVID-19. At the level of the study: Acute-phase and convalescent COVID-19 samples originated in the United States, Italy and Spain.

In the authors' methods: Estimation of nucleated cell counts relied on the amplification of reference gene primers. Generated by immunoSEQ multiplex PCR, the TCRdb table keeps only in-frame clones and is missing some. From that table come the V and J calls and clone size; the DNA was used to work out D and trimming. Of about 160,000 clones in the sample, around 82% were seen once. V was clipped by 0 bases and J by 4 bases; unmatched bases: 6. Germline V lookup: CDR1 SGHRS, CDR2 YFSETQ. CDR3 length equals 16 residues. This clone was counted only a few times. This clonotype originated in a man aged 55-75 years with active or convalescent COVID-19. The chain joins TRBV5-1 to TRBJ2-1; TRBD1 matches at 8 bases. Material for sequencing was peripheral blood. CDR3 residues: CASSLGQGALYNEQFF. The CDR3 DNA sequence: TGCGCCAGCAGCTTGGGCCAGGGGGCTCTTTACAATGAGCAGTTCTTC.